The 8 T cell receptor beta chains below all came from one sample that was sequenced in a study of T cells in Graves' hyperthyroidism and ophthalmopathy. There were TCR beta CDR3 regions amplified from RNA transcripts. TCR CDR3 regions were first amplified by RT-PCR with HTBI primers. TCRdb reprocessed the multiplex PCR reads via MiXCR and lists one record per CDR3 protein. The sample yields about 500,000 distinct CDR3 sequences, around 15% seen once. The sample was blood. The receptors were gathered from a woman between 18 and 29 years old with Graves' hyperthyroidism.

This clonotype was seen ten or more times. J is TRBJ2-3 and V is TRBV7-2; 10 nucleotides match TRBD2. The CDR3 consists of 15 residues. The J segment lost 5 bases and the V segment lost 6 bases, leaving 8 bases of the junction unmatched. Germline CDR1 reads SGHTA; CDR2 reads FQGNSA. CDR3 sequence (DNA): TGTGCCAGCAGATCCCCGGGACTAGCGAAAGATACGCAGTATTTT. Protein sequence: CASRSPGLAKDTQYF.

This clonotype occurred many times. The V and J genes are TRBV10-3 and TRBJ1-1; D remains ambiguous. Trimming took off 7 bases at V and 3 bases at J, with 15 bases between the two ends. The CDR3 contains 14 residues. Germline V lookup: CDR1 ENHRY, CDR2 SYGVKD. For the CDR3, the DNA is TGTGCCATCAAGGAGGGCATGTTCGACACTGAAGCTTTCTTT. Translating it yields CAIKEGMFDTEAFF.

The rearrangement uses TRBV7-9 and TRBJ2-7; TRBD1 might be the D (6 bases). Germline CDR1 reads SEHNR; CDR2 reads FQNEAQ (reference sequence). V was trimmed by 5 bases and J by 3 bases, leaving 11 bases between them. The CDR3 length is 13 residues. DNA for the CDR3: TGTGCCAGCAGCCGAGGGGGAATCTACGAGCAGTACTTC. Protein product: CASSRGGIYEQYF.

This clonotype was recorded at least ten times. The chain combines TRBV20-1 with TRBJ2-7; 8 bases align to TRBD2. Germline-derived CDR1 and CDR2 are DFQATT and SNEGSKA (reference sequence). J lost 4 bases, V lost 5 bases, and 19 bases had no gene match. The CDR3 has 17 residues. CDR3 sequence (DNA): TGCAGTGCTGGGCTCGGGCAGCGGGAGTTCAGGGGTTACGAGCAGTACTTC. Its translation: CSAGLGQREFRGYEQYF.

CDR3 residues: CASRRGLAGALENIQYF. In DNA form, the CDR3 reads TGCGCCAGCAGGCGGGGACTAGCGGGAGCATTGGAAAACATTCAGTACTTC. The rearrangement links TRBV5-1 to TRBJ2-4, with 14 nucleotides matching TRBD2. J was trimmed by 5 bases and V by 5 bases; bases with no gene match: 9. Per germline, CDR1 SGHRS and CDR2 YFSETQ. The CDR3 is made up of 17 amino acids.

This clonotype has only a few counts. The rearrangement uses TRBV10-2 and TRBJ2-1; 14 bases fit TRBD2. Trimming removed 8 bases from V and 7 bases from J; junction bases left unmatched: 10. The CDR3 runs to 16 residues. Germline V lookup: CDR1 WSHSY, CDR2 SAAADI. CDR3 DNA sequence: TGCGCCAGCCGTCCCCCGGGACTAGCGGGAGTGAATGAGCAGTTCTTC. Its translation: CASRPPGLAGVNEQFF.

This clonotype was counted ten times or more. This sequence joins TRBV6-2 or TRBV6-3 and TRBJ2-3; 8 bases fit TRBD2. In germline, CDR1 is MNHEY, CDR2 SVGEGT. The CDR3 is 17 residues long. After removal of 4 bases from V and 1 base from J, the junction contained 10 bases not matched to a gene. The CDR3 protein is CASSLFGAGVGTDTQYF. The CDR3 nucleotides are TGTGCCAGCAGTTTGTTTGGAGCGGGAGTTGGCACAGATACGCAGTATTTT.

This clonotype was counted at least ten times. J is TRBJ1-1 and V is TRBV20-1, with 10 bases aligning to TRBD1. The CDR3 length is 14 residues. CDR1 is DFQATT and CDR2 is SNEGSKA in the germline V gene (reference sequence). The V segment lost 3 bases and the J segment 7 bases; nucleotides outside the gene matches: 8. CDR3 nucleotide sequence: TGCAGTGCTAGGGGACAGGGGTCGACAATTGAAGCTTTCTTT. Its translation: CSARGQGSTIEAFF.